Listed below are T cell receptor beta chains from one sample, sequenced in a study of blood T cells in healthy people across ages. Each CDR3 protein is one row after TCRdb ran MiXCR on the 5' RACE reads. The repertoire includes about 1 million distinct CDR3 sequences, 40% to 45% of them detected once, and under 20% sits in the top ten. Sequenced: blood. The source of these receptors is a woman between 55 and 75 years old in good health. Each CDR3 is given with its conserved first and last residue. The D gene is left open where the match is weak. Size is stated for part of the rows, as once, few or many counts, or as a class when the clone is expanded.

J gene | D gene | clone size | V gene | CDR3 protein | CDR3 DNA
TRBJ2-1 | - | - | TRBV28 | CASSFHREGNEQFF | TGTGCCAGCAGTTTTCACAGGGAGGGCAATGAGCAGTTCTTC
TRBJ2-1 | TRBD2 | few | TRBV20-1 | CSAPGLAGSYNEQFF | TGCAGTGCTCCCGGTCTAGCGGGATCCTACAATGAGCAGTTCTTC
TRBJ2-7 | - | few | TRBV7-9 | CASRYRRGHEQYF | TGTGCCAGCAGGTACCGTCGGGGCCACGAGCAGTACTTC
TRBJ2-7 | TRBD1 | - | TRBV6-1 | CASSDRTGRLEQYF | TGTGCCAGCAGTGACAGGACAGGGAGATTAGAGCAGTACTTC
TRBJ1-5 | TRBD1 | - | TRBV9 | CASATGTGIIQPQHF | TGTGCCAGCGCAACGGGGACAGGGATAATCCAGCCCCAGCATTTT
TRBJ2-4 | TRBD2 | - | TRBV11-2 | CASSLDPGGSGSKNIQYF | TGTGCCAGCAGCTTAGATCCGGGAGGCAGCGGCTCCAAAAACATTCAGTACTTC
TRBJ2-1 | - | - | TRBV7-6 | CASSLARNSNEQFF | TGTGCCAGCAGCTTAGCCCGGAACTCCAATGAGCAGTTCTTC
TRBJ2-4 | - | many | TRBV6-1 | CASTRRAGQTKNIQYF | TGTGCCAGCACCAGAAGGGCAGGGCAAACCAAAAACATTCAGTACTTC
TRBJ2-7 | TRBD1 | - | TRBV5-1 | CASSLVDRGRNEQYF | TGCGCCAGCAGCTTGGTTGACAGGGGGCGAAATGAGCAGTACTTC
TRBJ2-7 | TRBD2 | - | TRBV20-1 | CSARLSGRADEQYF | TGCAGTGCACGTCTTAGCGGGAGGGCCGACGAGCAGTACTTC
TRBJ2-1 | TRBD1 | few | TRBV7-9 | CASSLWTGGRNEQFF | TGTGCCAGCAGCTTATGGACAGGGGGGCGCAATGAGCAGTTCTTC
TRBJ2-3 | TRBD2 | few | TRBV6-5 | CASKDSGSITDTQYF | TGTGCCAGCAAGGATAGCGGGAGTATAACAGATACGCAGTATTTT
TRBJ2-5 | - | - | TRBV15 | CATSRSGDRGETQYF | TGTGCCACCAGCAGATCAGGAGATAGGGGGGAGACCCAGTACTTC
TRBJ1-2 | - | few | TRBV6-5 | CASLRGTDGTYGYTF | TGTGCCAGCCTCCGAGGGACGGACGGAACCTATGGCTACACCTTC
TRBJ1-1 | - | - | TRBV6-6 | CASSYSRGAEAFF | TGCGCCAGCAGTTACTCAAGAGGGGCTGAAGCTTTCTTT
TRBJ2-7 | TRBD1 | - | TRBV6-5 | CASSYIQGYEQYF | TGTGCCAGCAGTTACATACAGGGGTACGAGCAGTACTTC
TRBJ2-1 | - | once | TRBV9 | CASSVDRHNEQFF | TGTGCCAGCAGCGTAGACCGCCACAATGAGCAGTTCTTC
TRBJ2-7 | TRBD1 | - | TRBV28 | CASSPLAGQGSYEQYF | TGTGCCAGCAGCCCCTTGGCCGGACAGGGCTCCTACGAGCAGTACTTC
TRBJ2-7 | TRBD2 | few | TRBV5-1 | CASSGTSDYEQYF | TGCGCCAGCTCCGGGACTAGCGACTACGAGCAGTACTTC
TRBJ2-5 | - | - | TRBV12-3/TRBV12-4 | CASTAWKGETQYF | TGTGCCAGCACGGCTTGGAAGGGGGAGACCCAGTACTTC
TRBJ2-5 | TRBD2 | - | TRBV20-1 | CSARDTSGRDLRETQYF | TGCAGTGCTAGAGATACTAGCGGGAGGGACCTCCGGGAGACCCAGTACTTC
TRBJ2-5 | TRBD2 | - | TRBV20-1 | CSASVLAGDGETQYF | TGCAGTGCTTCCGTACTAGCGGGAGATGGCGAGACCCAGTACTTC
TRBJ2-1 | TRBD1 | - | TRBV6-1 | CASSLVRGQGMGEQFF | TGTGCCAGCAGCCTAGTAAGGGGACAGGGGATGGGTGAGCAGTTCTTC
TRBJ1-4 | TRBD1 | - | TRBV10-3 | CAIRPGTEGEKLFF | TGTGCCATCAGGCCCGGGACAGAGGGGGAAAAACTGTTTTTT
TRBJ2-7 | - | - | TRBV6-6 | CASSSIPILDEQYF | TGTGCCAGCAGCTCTATCCCCATTCTCGACGAGCAGTACTTC
TRBJ2-7 | - | - | TRBV28 | CASSVVGRLLYEQYF | TGTGCCAGCAGTGTCGTCGGTCGTCTCCTCTACGAGCAGTACTTC
TRBJ1-2 | - | few | TRBV5-1 | CASSLRSENYGYTF | TGCGCCAGCAGCTTGAGGTCAGAGAACTATGGCTACACCTTC
TRBJ2-5 | - | - | TRBV24-1 | CATGDWTGGQETQYF | TGTGCCACCGGTGACTGGACGGGCGGACAAGAGACCCAGTACTTC
TRBJ1-2 | TRBD1 | few | TRBV7-9 | CASSFSGQVYYGYTF | TGTGCCAGCAGCTTTTCCGGACAGGTATACTATGGCTACACCTTC
TRBJ2-5 | TRBD1 | few | TRBV29-1 | CSVREGGFETQYF | TGCAGCGTTCGGGAAGGGGGCTTCGAGACCCAGTACTTC
TRBJ1-2 | - | - | TRBV9 | CASTAGESYGYTF | TGTGCCAGCACCGCAGGCGAAAGCTATGGCTACACCTTC
TRBJ2-5 | - | many | TRBV27 | CASSFGRQETQYF | TGTGCCAGCAGTTTCGGGCGGCAAGAGACCCAGTACTTC
TRBJ1-4 | - | - | TRBV2 | CASSAGSGRGTNEKLFF | TGTGCCAGCAGTGCCGGATCAGGGAGGGGAACTAATGAAAAACTGTTTTTT
TRBJ2-1 | - | - | TRBV11-1 | CASSLFSGYSYNEQFF | TGTGCCAGCAGCTTATTTTCCGGTTACTCCTACAATGAGCAGTTCTTC
TRBJ1-5 | - | - | TRBV4-2 | CASSQALLSNQPQHF | TGTGCCAGCAGCCAAGCCCTCCTTAGCAATCAGCCCCAGCATTTT
TRBJ1-4 | - | - | TRBV5-1 | CASSLDRHVDEKLFF | TGCGCCAGCAGCTTGGATCGCCACGTGGATGAAAAACTGTTTTTT
TRBJ2-3 | TRBD2 | - | TRBV6-6 | CASSPMAGGRGTDTQYF | TGTGCCAGCAGCCCCATGGCGGGAGGAAGGGGGACAGATACGCAGTATTTT
TRBJ2-5 | - | - | TRBV5-1 | CASSFGQLGEQYF | TGCGCCAGCAGCTTTGGACAGTTGGGGGAGCAGTACTTC
TRBJ2-7 | - | few | TRBV20-1 | CSARDLNSLSYEQYF | TGCAGTGCTAGAGATTTGAACAGCCTCTCCTACGAGCAGTACTTC
TRBJ2-1 | - | few | TRBV20-1 | CSATGGDRTYNEQFF | TGCAGTGCAACTGGGGGGGACAGAACCTACAATGAGCAGTTCTTC
TRBJ2-1 | TRBD1 | - | TRBV5-1 | CASSPDGTGGPRSYNEQFF | TGCGCCAGCAGCCCAGATGGGACAGGGGGCCCGAGGTCCTACAATGAGCAGTTCTTC
TRBJ1-4 | TRBD1 | - | TRBV6-1 | CASSPRSRSEGARSTNEKLFF | TGTGCCAGCAGTCCCCGGTCGCGGTCTGAGGGGGCGAGATCAACTAATGAAAAACTGTTTTTT
TRBJ2-7 | TRBD1 | - | TRBV12-3/TRBV12-4 | CASSSETGSGYEQYF | TGTGCCAGCAGTTCCGAGACAGGGTCGGGATACGAGCAGTACTTC
TRBJ2-1 | TRBD2 | few | TRBV20-1 | CSAYPSGRAKGGEQFF | TGCAGTGCTTACCCTAGCGGGAGGGCCAAGGGAGGGGAGCAGTTCTTC
TRBJ1-2 | - | few | TRBV28 | CASEGVRGYGYTF | TGTGCCAGCGAGGGAGTCCGGGGCTATGGCTACACCTTC
TRBJ2-7 | - | - | TRBV11-2 | CASSFGAGLSYEQYF | TGTGCCAGCAGCTTTGGAGCCGGGCTCTCCTACGAGCAGTACTTC
TRBJ1-2 | - | - | TRBV20-1 | CSASHWGDYGYTF | TGCAGTGCTAGTCACTGGGGCGACTATGGCTACACCTTC
TRBJ2-5 | - | few | TRBV10-1 | CASSESWAKGTQYF | TGCGCCAGCAGTGAGTCGTGGGCTAAAGGCACCCAGTACTTC
TRBJ1-1 | TRBD1 | few | TRBV20-1 | CSASRRDRGLNTEAFF | TGCAGTGCTAGTCGAAGGGACAGGGGTTTGAACACTGAAGCTTTCTTT
TRBJ1-2 | - | - | TRBV9 | CASSVETGYGYTF | TGTGCCAGCAGCGTAGAGACAGGCTATGGCTACACCTTC
TRBJ2-3 | TRBD2 | few | TRBV5-1 | CASSPTTSSDTQYF | TGCGCCAGCAGCCCGACGACTAGCTCAGATACGCAGTATTTT
TRBJ2-1 | - | many | TRBV24-1 | CATSDSPPIRNYNEQFF | TGTGCCACCAGTGATTCCCCTCCGATAAGGAACTACAATGAGCAGTTCTTC